This TCR beta chain was captured in a study of blood T cell repertoires in COVID-19. This CDR3 has 17 amino acids. The germline V gene has CDR1 SGHDT and CDR2 YYEEEE. J lost 0 bases, V lost 0 bases, and 5 bases had no gene match. TCRdb's copy holds only in-frame clones and misses some; the assay was immunoSEQ multiplex PCR. Here the sample spans 200,000 to 250,000 clones, around 80% being singletons. The sequencing sample was made of peripheral blood. This sequence joins TRBV5-6 and TRBJ2-2; 7 bases align to TRBD1. This TCR derives from a woman in her 70s with acute or convalescent COVID-19. CDR3: CASSLDRGPTNTGELFF. The CDR3 bases are TGTGCCAGCAGCTTGGACAGGGGACCCACGAACACCGGGGAGCTGTTTTTT. Filled out from reference TRBV5-6 and TRBJ2-2, the complete variable domain reads DAGVTQSPTHLIKTRGQQVTLRCSPKSGHDTVSWYQQALGQGPQFIFQYYEEEERQRGNFPDRFSGHQFPNYSSELNVNALLLGDSALYLCASSLDRGPTNTGELFFGEGSRLTVL.